The clone carrying this T cell receptor (beta chain) was seen a few times. Its antigen is still unknown. The sample originates from a study of T-cell reconstitution after alpha-beta-depleted transplantation in children. Study results and limitations: Reportedly, only several hundred clones from non-depleted graft cells drove alpha-beta T-cell counts at about two months.

Unique molecular identifiers were built into the TCRbeta library. TCRdb reanalysed the PCR reads using MiXCR and keeps one entry per CDR3 protein. The sample has under 100,000 distinct CDR3 sequences; roughly a sixth are singletons. The sample in question was PBMCs, mostly from graft donor cells, obtained 180 days after TCRalphabeta/CD19-depleted stem cell transplant. The sequence came from a male patient aged 2 to 9 who had a stem cell transplant for acute lymphoblastic leukemia, so the T cells may come from the graft donor.

This CDR3 is CASRPGQKNTEAFF. CDR3 coding DNA: TGTGCCAGCAGGCCGGGACAGAAAAACACTGAAGCTTTCTTT. The V call is TRBV12-3 or TRBV12-4, the J call TRBJ1-1; TRBD1 aligns across 7 bases. Trimming at V came to 6 bases and at J to 2 bases, leaving 6 bases not matched to a gene. CDR3 length: 14 residues.